The 24 T cell receptor beta chains below come from one sample, sequenced in a study of cytomegalovirus exposure and HLA in healthy donors. The PCR had 60 Vbeta and 13 Jbeta primers. Generated by immunoSEQ multiplex PCR, the TCRdb table keeps only in-frame clones and is missing some. The data show under 200,000 clones, 75% to 90% seen once. Sequences were obtained from PBMCs. The receptors come from a woman aged 50 to 65 in good health and CMV-seropositive.

This clone has only a few counts. The rearrangement joins TRBV5-6 to TRBJ2-3; D remains ambiguous. The CDR3 loop spans 14 amino acids. Germline V CDR1 and CDR2: SGHDT, YYEEEE. Deletions cut 4 bases from V and 3 bases from J, with 12 bases between. The chain's CDR3 is CASSPGSWTDTQYF. In DNA, the CDR3 is TGTGCCAGCAGCCCTGGTAGTTGGACAGATACGCAGTATTTT.

The V and J genes are TRBV7-3 and TRBJ1-2, with D possibly being TRBD1 (6 bases). Trimming shortened V by 1 base and J by 8 bases, and 14 bases separated the two germline ends. Germline V gene data show CDR1 as SGHTA and CDR2 as FQGTGA. The CDR3 contains 14 residues. The CDR3 DNA reads as TGTGCCAGCAGCTTAAATCCTGGGGGACAAGGCTACACCTTC. It translates to CASSLNPGGQGYTF. Combining the CDR3 with reference TRBV7-3 and TRBJ1-2 gives the whole variable domain GAGVSQTPSNKVTEKGKYVELRCDPISGHTALYWYRQSLGQGPEFLIYFQGTGAADDSGLPNDRFFAVRPEGSVSTLKIQRTERGDSAVYLCASSLNPGGQGYTFGSGTRLTVV.

CDR3 region: CASSLSEGTQPQHF. CDR3 DNA: TGTGCCAGCAGCTTATCGGAGGGAACTCAGCCCCAGCATTTT. The V call is TRBV7-9, the J call TRBJ1-5; no clear D gene. Germline values: CDR1 SEHNR, CDR2 FQNEAQ (reference sequence). The V gene lost 2 bases and the J gene lost 6 bases, with 11 bases spanning the gap. The CDR3 sequence is 14 residues long. Combining the CDR3 with reference TRBV7-9 and TRBJ1-5 gives the whole variable domain DTGVSQNPRHKITKRGQNVTFRCDPISEHNRLYWYRQTLGQGPEFLTYFQNEAQLEKSRLLSDRFSAERPKGSFSTLEIQRTEQGDSAMYLCASSLSEGTQPQHFGDGTRLSIL.

The chain joins TRBV7-9 to TRBJ1-4; the D gene is possibly TRBD1 (6 bases). The CDR3 runs 14 residues. Trimming removed 4 bases at V and 8 bases at J, with 14 bases between. Germline CDR1 and CDR2: SEHNR and FQNEAQ (reference sequence). This chain's CDR3 is CASSSPGVGEKLFF. The CDR3 nucleotides read TGTGCCAGCAGCTCCCCAGGGGTCGGGGAAAAACTGTTTTTT.

The chain carries TRBV28 and TRBJ1-3, with a weak D call TRBD1 (6 bases). In germline, CDR1 is MDHEN, CDR2 SYDVKM. The CDR3 covers 15 residues. V was pared by 3 bases and J by 0 bases, with 9 bases between. The CDR3 region has the DNA TGTGCCAGCAGTTTCCAGGGGAGCTCTGGAAACACCATATATTTT. Translating gives CASSFQGSSGNTIYF.

The CDR3 sequence is CASSLGGTAGSQYF. Here the CDR3 DNA reads TGTGCCAGCAGCTTGGGTGGTACCGCGGGTTCGCAGTATTTT. This chain joins TRBV7-3 and TRBJ2-3, with a tentative D call TRBD2 (5 bases). Germline CDR1 and CDR2: SGHTA and FQGTGA. V was pared by 3 bases and J by 10 bases, with 17 bases between. The CDR3 has 14 residues.

This clone was seen once. The rearrangement links TRBV9 to TRBJ2-3; TRBD2 matches 9 bases. This CDR3 contains 15 residues. Germline values: CDR1 SGDLS, CDR2 YYNGEE. The trim removed 4 bases at V and 2 bases at J, leaving 5 bases unmatched. The CDR3 sequence: CASSPWTSDTDTQYF. The CDR3 nucleotides read TGTGCCAGCAGCCCCTGGACTAGCGACACAGATACGCAGTATTTT.

The chain is built from TRBV28 and TRBJ2-7, with TRBD2 matching over 12 bases. V lost 2 bases to trimming and J lost 0 bases; unmatched junction nucleotides: 5. This CDR3 has 17 residues. CDR1 and CDR2 (germline): MDHEN, SYDVKM. The CDR3 loop reads CASSLILAGGPSYEQYF. The CDR3 DNA is TGTGCCAGCAGTTTAATCCTAGCGGGGGGGCCCTCCTACGAGCAGTACTTC.

The chain links TRBV6-1 to TRBJ1-1; 7 bases map to TRBD1. The CDR3 consists of 15 residues. Trimming removed 8 bases from V and 7 bases from J; junction bases left unmatched: 16. CDR1 and CDR2 (germline): MNHNS, SASEGT. The CDR3: CASAVDTGVGGEAFF. DNA for the CDR3: TGTGCCAGCGCCGTCGACACAGGGGTAGGGGGTGAAGCTTTCTTT.

The CDR3: CASSTGSANTGELFF. The CDR3 region has the DNA TGCGCCAGCAGCACAGGATCGGCGAACACCGGGGAGCTGTTTTTT. The gene calls are TRBV4-3 and TRBJ2-2, with a weak D call TRBD1 (5 bases). The CDR3 is 15 amino acids. V dropped 5 bases and J dropped 0 bases, with 10 bases sitting between them. The germline gives CDR1 LGHNA, CDR2 YSLEER.

The gene calls are TRBV7-9 and TRBJ1-2, with 10 bases aligning to TRBD1. There are 15 residues in the CDR3. Losses at the gene ends were 5 bases for V and 4 bases for J; bases not matched to a gene: 7. Germline CDR1 reads SEHNR; CDR2 reads FQNEAQ (reference sequence). CDR3 bases: TGTGCCAGCAGCGGCGCGGGACAGGGGACCTATGGCTACACCTTC. Translating gives CASSGAGQGTYGYTF.

This chain joins TRBV2 and TRBJ2-7; D gene unclear. The CDR3 runs to 11 residues. CDR1 and CDR2 from the germline V gene are SNHLY and FYNNEI. Trimming took off 3 bases at V and 5 bases at J, with 5 bases between the two ends. CDR3 bases: TGTGCCAGCAGTGAGGCCCACGAGCAGTACTTC. This translates into CASSEAHEQYF.

This rearrangement joins TRBV27 to TRBJ2-7; D is unresolved. Germline V gene data show CDR1 as MNHEY and CDR2 as SMNVEV (reference sequence). This CDR3 contains 13 residues. V dropped 9 bases and J dropped 4 bases, with 16 bases sitting between them. CDR3: CASQQYPEYEQYF. CDR3 coding DNA: TGTGCCAGTCAACAGTACCCGGAATACGAGCAGTACTTC.

The rearrangement links TRBV5-1 to TRBJ1-1; a possible D gene is TRBD1 (6 bases). V lost 4 bases to trimming and J lost 5 bases, with 12 bases between them. CDR3 length equals 13 residues. The germline V gene encodes CDR1 SGHRS and CDR2 YFSETQ. In DNA, the CDR3 is TGCGCCAGCAGCGCTGAAGGGGGTACTGAAGCTTTCTTT. Protein product: CASSAEGGTEAFF.

The chain is built from TRBV7-8 and TRBJ1-4; D uncertain. V lost 2 bases, J lost 5 bases, and 6 bases lay in between. The CDR3 extends over 13 amino acids. Germline V lookup: CDR1 SGHVS, CDR2 FQNEAQ. Here the CDR3 reads CASSLIINEKLFF. CDR3 in DNA: TGTGCCAGCAGCTTAATAATAAATGAAAAACTGTTTTTT. Variable domain in full (rest from reference TRBV7-8 and TRBJ1-4): GAGVSQSPRYKVAKRGQDVALRCDPISGHVSLFWYQQALGQGPEFLTYFQNEAQLDKSGLPSDRFFAERPEGSVSTLKIQRTQQEDSAVYLCASSLIINEKLFFGSGTQLSVL.

V and J are TRBV5-4 and TRBJ2-2; 11 bases agree with TRBD2. This CDR3 is built from 15 residues. The V segment lost 2 bases and the J segment 4 bases; nucleotides outside the gene matches: 1. CDR1 SGHNT and CDR2 YYREEE come from the germline V gene (reference sequence). In DNA, the CDR3 is TGTGCCAGCAGCTTTGGGACTAGCGGCACCGGGGAGCTGTTTTTT. Its protein product is CASSFGTSGTGELFF.

The V gene is TRBV10-3, the J gene TRBJ2-7; a weak D match, TRBD2 (6 bases). The V and J ends lost 1 base and 3 bases respectively, with 10 bases between them. The CDR3 extends over 14 amino acids. Germline V lookup: CDR1 ENHRY, CDR2 SYGVKD. CDR3 DNA sequence: TGTGCCATCAGTGAGTTTAGGGGAGGCTACGAGCAGTACTTC. Its translation is CAISEFRGGYEQYF.

For this clone: At one end the junction does not follow the germline gene, possibly because of a read error. The rearrangement links TRBV11-2 to TRBJ1-1; the D gene is possibly TRBD1 (6 bases). Per the germline V gene, CDR1 is SGHAT and CDR2 is FQNNGV. This CDR3 is built from 16 residues. The CDR3 nucleotides are TGTGCCAGCAGCCTAGACAGGCTTACCATGAACACTGAAGCTTTCTTT. Protein: CASSLDRLTMNTEAFF.

This chain links TRBV4-2 with TRBJ1-6; TRBD1 matches 9 bases. Germline CDR1 is LGHNA and CDR2 is YNFKEQ. The CDR3 spans 15 residues. J was trimmed by 7 bases and V by 1 base; bases with no gene match: 2. This CDR3 is CASSQVQGANSPLHF. The CDR3 nucleotides read TGTGCCAGCAGCCAAGTACAGGGGGCGAATTCACCCCTCCACTTT.

V gene TRBV5-5 combines with J gene TRBJ1-5; no reliable D call. This CDR3 is 14 amino acids long. With 0 bases removed from V and 3 bases from J, the gap between germline ends came to 7 bases. Germline lookup yields CDR1 SGHKS and CDR2 YYEKEE (reference sequence). Written as DNA, the CDR3 is TGTGCCAGCAGCTTGGATATCCTCAATCAGCCCCAGCATTTT. Translating it yields CASSLDILNQPQHF.

This clone was recorded a few times. This sequence joins TRBV6-5 and TRBJ2-2, with a tentative D call TRBD1 (6 bases). V was trimmed by 8 bases and J by 4 bases, leaving 17 bases between them. Germline CDR1 MNHEY, CDR2 SVGAGI. The CDR3 loop spans 15 amino acids. DNA for the CDR3: TGTGCCAGCCGACCTTCAGGGGCCCGCACCGGGGAGCTGTTTTTT. This gives the protein CASRPSGARTGELFF.

The gene calls are TRBV10-3 and TRBJ1-1; D uncertain. The CDR3 totals 14 residues. Trimming pared 4 bases from V and 1 base from J, leaving 10 bases between. The germline CDR1 and CDR2 sequences are ENHRY and SYGVKD. This CDR3 reads CAISVGFRNTEAFF. The CDR3 DNA reads TGTGCCATCAGTGTCGGGTTTAGGAACACTGAAGCTTTCTTT.

J is TRBJ2-5 and V is TRBV29-1; 7 bases fit TRBD1. This CDR3 spans 15 amino acids. Germline V gene sequence: CDR1 SQVTM, CDR2 ANQGSEA. The V and J ends lost 5 bases and 5 bases, in that order; junction bases with no gene match: 14. CDR3 amino acids: CSVTTDRAPRETQYF. In nucleotides, the CDR3 is TGCAGCGTTACAACAGACAGGGCCCCCCGGGAGACCCAGTACTTC.

This clone came up a few times. The chain employs TRBV29-1 and TRBJ2-3; 7 positions match TRBD2. Germline CDR1 is SQVTM and CDR2 is ANQGSEA. V was clipped by 6 bases and J by 7 bases; unmatched bases: 4. The CDR3 runs 11 residues. DNA of the CDR3: TGCAGCGTGGGACTAAGGTATACGCAGTATTTT. It encodes CSVGLRYTQYF.